The TCR beta chain under discussion was sequenced for a study of T cells after yellow fever vaccination. Overall study findings and caveats: The study found a weaker secondary response that peaked faster, day 5 versus 15.

TCRdb processed the 5' RACE reads anew with MiXCR; each CDR3 protein has one entry. The data hold 250,000 to 400,000 distinct CDR3 sequences, with 3.5% to 4.5% observed a single time. This clonotype showed up many times. Its target is not known. This receptor was identified in a young man who received the YFV17D yellow fever vaccine. This specimen was PBMCs, taken 15 days after the yellow fever booster vaccination.

DNA of the CDR3: TGTGCCAGCAGCTTAGGTGGAGGCCCCGGGGAGACCCAGTACTTC. Its protein is CASSLGGGPGETQYF. The chain couples TRBV7-9 to TRBJ2-5; tentatively, D is TRBD2 (5 bases). Trimming cost V 1 base and J 5 bases, with 14 bases left between them. The V gene's germline CDR1 is SEHNR and CDR2 FQNEAQ (reference sequence). The length of the CDR3 is 15 residues.